This T cell receptor (beta chain) was sequenced in a study of blood T cell repertoires in COVID-19. Turning to the study itself: Both acute and convalescent COVID-19 samples were obtained from the United States, Italy and Spain. From T cells, B-cell-depleted T cells, or PBMCs came the material, which was cDNA or gDNA.

Study processing details: Researchers report that nucleated cell counts were estimated from reference gene primer amplification. Repertoires were generated with immunoSEQ multiplex PCR, while TCRdb's copy carries only in-frame clones and drops some. V and J calls plus clone size are reproduced from that table; the DNA served to infer D and trimming. The sample shows 130,000 to 150,000 clones, 88% of them seen only once. The CDR3 is made up of 14 amino acids. V lost 8 bases, J lost 5 bases, and 19 bases lay in between. Germline loops: CDR1 MNHEY, CDR2 SMNVEV (reference sequence). Material: peripheral blood. The chain employs TRBV27 and TRBJ2-7; no reliable D call. The sequence was obtained from a man between 65 and 80 years old with acute or convalescent COVID-19. The CDR3 here is CASRRWPGPDEQYF. CDR3 in DNA: TGTGCCAGCCGTCGGTGGCCAGGTCCCGACGAGCAGTACTTC.